A single sample gave rise to the 26 T cell receptor beta chains below, sequenced in a study of immune evolution from preneoplasia to lung adenocarcinoma. TCRdb's copy holds only in-frame clones and misses some; the assay was immunoSEQ multiplex PCR. The sample lists about 9,500 clones; 85% to 90% were seen once. Sequencing was done on a sample of FFPE invasive lung adenocarcinoma tissue. These TCRs come from a person between 65 and 79 years old with invasive lung adenocarcinoma.

The rearrangement uses TRBV4-1 and TRBJ1-1; 9 bases fit TRBD1. The V gene end was trimmed by 6 bases and the J gene end by 5 bases; junction bases not matched to a gene: 1. Germline V CDR1 and CDR2: MGHRA, YSYEKL. The length of the CDR3 is 12 residues. The CDR3 loop reads CASRTGGTEAFF. The CDR3 nucleotides are TGCGCCAGCAGGACAGGGGGAACTGAAGCTTTCTTT.

The chain has TRBV19 and TRBJ1-5, with D perhaps matching TRBD1 (5 bases). Trimming stripped 5 bases from V and 9 bases from J, with 17 bases between. This CDR3 comprises 14 residues. Germline V lookup: CDR1 LNHDA, CDR2 SQIVND (reference sequence). The CDR3 loop is CASSFQGLGTPQHF. CDR3 nucleotides: TGTGCCAGTAGTTTCCAGGGTTTAGGAACGCCCCAGCATTTT. The variable domain in full, completed from reference TRBV19 and TRBJ1-5, reads DGGITQSPKYLFRKEGQNVTLSCEQNLNHDAMYWYRQDPGQGLRLIYYSQIVNDFQKGDIAEGYSVSREKKESFPLTVTSAQKNPTAFYLCASSFQGLGTPQHFGDGTRLSIL.

The gene calls are TRBV6-1 and TRBJ2-5; TRBD1 aligns across 7 bases. The CDR3 sequence is 15 residues long. The trim removed 1 base at V and 5 bases at J, leaving 7 bases unmatched. The germline V gene has CDR1 MNHNS and CDR2 SASEGT. The CDR3 reads CASSEGEQGWETQYF. The CDR3 DNA follows: TGTGCCAGCAGTGAAGGGGAACAGGGGTGGGAGACCCAGTACTTC.

The chain uses TRBV15 and TRBJ2-2, with 9 bases fitting TRBD2. This CDR3 is 19 amino acids long. Per the germline V gene, CDR1 is LNHNV and CDR2 is YYDKDF (reference sequence). Trimming took 1 base from V and 5 from J; bases not matched to a gene: 14. The CDR3 sequence is CATSRGRASGVSTTGELFF. DNA for the CDR3: TGTGCCACCAGCAGAGGTAGGGCTAGCGGGGTATCGACGACCGGGGAGCTGTTTTTT.

The rearrangement uses TRBV7-2 and TRBJ1-5, with a weak D call TRBD1 (6 bases). Trimming cost V 2 bases and J 6 bases, with 11 bases left between them. The germline V gene encodes CDR1 SGHTA and CDR2 FQGNSA. The CDR3 runs 14 residues. CDR3 region: CASSLQGSGQPQHF. The CDR3, as DNA: TGTGCCAGCAGCTTACAGGGGAGCGGTCAGCCCCAGCATTTT. Supplemented by reference TRBV7-2 and TRBJ1-5, the full variable domain reads GAGVSQSPSNKVTEKGKDVELRCDPISGHTALYWYRQSLGQGLEFLIYFQGNSAPDKSGLPSDRFSAERTGGSVSTLTIQRTQQEDSAVYLCASSLQGSGQPQHFGDGTRLSIL.

The V and J genes are TRBV10-3 and TRBJ1-3; no clear D. The CDR3 runs to 13 residues. Trimming cost V 0 bases and J 5 bases, with 5 bases left between them. Germline V CDR1 and CDR2: ENHRY, SYGVKD. CDR3 DNA sequence: TGTGCCATCAGTGAGTCGGGCAGAAACACCATATATTTT. This gives the protein CAISESGRNTIYF.

The chain is built from TRBV28 and TRBJ2-2; no firm D call. V was clipped by 6 bases and J by 7 bases, with 21 bases between them. Looked up from germline, CDR1 is MDHEN and CDR2 is SYDVKM. This CDR3 region has 16 residues. Here the CDR3 DNA reads TGTGCCAGCAGCCTAGGTACCTATTTAGGCGGCGGGGAGCTGTTTTTT. Translating it yields CASSLGTYLGGGELFF.

This clone occurred once. The genes are TRBV7-8 and TRBJ1-1; D gene uncertain. Per the germline V gene, CDR1 is SGHVS and CDR2 is FQNEAQ. Trimming pared 9 bases from V and 5 bases from J, leaving 13 bases between. This CDR3 spans 12 amino acids. CDR3 in amino acids: CASSIDTTEAFF. The CDR3 coding sequence is TGTGCCAGTAGTATAGACACGACTGAAGCTTTCTTT.

This chain links TRBV19 with TRBJ1-1; possible D gene TRBD1, 5 bases. The CDR3 loop spans 14 amino acids. Germline loops: CDR1 LNHDA, CDR2 SQIVND (reference sequence). V gave up 3 bases and J gave up 1 base, with 9 bases separating them. Here the CDR3 reads CASSMSGGNTEAFF. The DNA of the CDR3 is TGTGCCAGTAGTATGTCCGGGGGGAACACTGAAGCTTTCTTT.

This chain connects TRBV11-2 to TRBJ2-1; the match to TRBD1 covers 7 bases. J lost 3 bases, V lost 0 bases, and 2 bases had no gene match. CDR1 and CDR2 (germline): SGHAT, FQNNGV. The CDR3 length is 15 residues. CDR3 DNA sequence: TGTGCCAGCAGCTTAGAGGGACAGCTCTACAATGAGCAGTTCTTC. Residues: CASSLEGQLYNEQFF.

The chain couples TRBV5-6 to TRBJ2-7, with 11 bases aligning to TRBD2. In germline, CDR1 is SGHDT, CDR2 YYEEEE. CDR3 length: 14 amino acids. Unmatched junction bases numbered 10, after V lost 8 bases and J lost 6 bases. DNA for the CDR3: TGTGCCAGTCACCCCCCTAGCGGGAGGAGCGAGCAGTACTTC. Translated: CASHPPSGRSEQYF.

This CDR3 is CASSSSDRGGYTF. As DNA, the CDR3 is TGTGCCAGCAGTTCCTCGGACAGGGGTGGCTACACCTTC. The gene calls are TRBV27 and TRBJ1-2, with TRBD1 identical over 9 bases. The CDR3 length is 13 residues. The germline CDR1 and CDR2 sequences are MNHEY and SMNVEV (reference sequence). Trimming took 4 bases from V and 7 from J; bases not matched to a gene: 4.

The chain is built from TRBV7-3 and TRBJ2-7, with D unresolved. The germline V gene has CDR1 SGHTA and CDR2 FQGTGA. V was cut by 2 bases and J by 4 bases, with 15 bases left in between. This CDR3 contains 15 residues. The CDR3 DNA reads TGTGCCAGCAGCTTAGACGGTGGCAGTATATACGAGCAGTACTTC. Its translation: CASSLDGGSIYEQYF.

This clone was picked up a small number of times. The V gene is TRBV30, the J gene TRBJ2-1; 11 nucleotides line up with TRBD1. The trim removed 2 bases at V and 4 bases at J, leaving 7 bases unmatched. The CDR3 length is 16 residues. Germline V gene data show CDR1 as GTSNPN and CDR2 as SVGIG (reference sequence). The CDR3 loop reads CAWSTKDRGLYNEQFF. The CDR3 coding sequence is TGTGCCTGGAGTACAAAGGACAGGGGGCTTTACAATGAGCAGTTCTTC.

The chain uses TRBV6-1 and TRBJ1-1; D unresolved. The CDR3 totals 16 residues. Germline CDR1 reads MNHNS; CDR2 reads SASEGT. Trimming shortened V by 0 bases and J by 0 bases, and 11 bases separated the two germline ends. CDR3 sequence reads: CASSEAREGLNTEAFF. The CDR3 DNA follows: TGTGCCAGCAGTGAAGCTAGGGAAGGTCTGAACACTGAAGCTTTCTTT.

V gene TRBV10-3 combines with J gene TRBJ2-5; 9 bases align to TRBD1. The V and J ends lost 5 bases and 4 bases, in that order; junction bases with no gene match: 5. Per germline, CDR1 ENHRY and CDR2 SYGVKD. The CDR3 runs to 14 residues. This chain's CDR3 is CAISPGQGPETQYF. Written as DNA, the CDR3 is TGTGCCATCAGTCCGGGACAGGGTCCAGAGACCCAGTACTTC.

This chain links TRBV28 with TRBJ1-3; D is ambiguous. This CDR3 has 15 amino acids. Germline V lookup: CDR1 MDHEN, CDR2 SYDVKM. V lost 6 bases to trimming and J lost 4 bases, with 16 bases between them. The CDR3 DNA is TGTGCCAGCAGCACCGGTCGGGCGGGGGGAAACACCATATATTTT. Protein product: CASSTGRAGGNTIYF.

The rearrangement links TRBV6-1 to TRBJ1-1; 9 nucleotides agree with TRBD1. CDR3 size: 16 residues. After removal of 1 base from V and 1 base from J, the junction contained 4 bases not matched to a gene. CDR1 MNHNS and CDR2 SASEGT come from the germline V gene. The CDR3 coding sequence is TGTGCCAGCAGTGAAGACGGGGGACAGGGGAACACTGAAGCTTTCTTT. Translation: CASSEDGGQGNTEAFF.

This chain links TRBV27 with TRBJ1-1; D uncertain. This CDR3 has 13 residues. Germline values: CDR1 MNHEY, CDR2 SMNVEV (reference sequence). V was shortened by 6 bases and J by 1 base, with 9 bases between the two germline ends. This CDR3 is CASRTTQNTEAFF. DNA of the CDR3: TGTGCCAGCAGGACGACACAGAACACTGAAGCTTTCTTT.

The chain recombines TRBV5-1 with TRBJ1-2; maybe TRBD1 (5 bases). The germline CDR1 and CDR2 sequences are SGHRS and YFSETQ. V lost 4 bases to trimming and J lost 6 bases, with 19 bases between them. The CDR3 has 15 residues. The CDR3 DNA follows: TGCGCCAGCAGCCTTCAGGGTGAAATTTGGGATGGCTACACCTTC. It codes for CASSLQGEIWDGYTF.

The chain combines TRBV5-6 with TRBJ2-2; 11 bases line up with TRBD1. Trimming took 2 bases from V and 4 from J; bases not matched to a gene: 7. Germline lookup yields CDR1 SGHDT and CDR2 YYEEEE. The CDR3 runs to 17 residues. CDR3 in DNA: TGTGCCAGCAGCTTTCTTGGACAGGGGGCGAGCACCGGGGAGCTGTTTTTT. Encoded protein: CASSFLGQGASTGELFF. The full variable domain, with the rest looked up from reference TRBV5-6 and TRBJ2-2, is DAGVTQSPTHLIKTRGQQVTLRCSPKSGHDTVSWYQQALGQGPQFIFQYYEEEERQRGNFPDRFSGHQFPNYSSELNVNALLLGDSALYLCASSFLGQGASTGELFFGEGSRLTVL.

The rearrangement uses TRBV18 and TRBJ2-2, with 7 nucleotides matching TRBD1. V lost 5 bases and J lost 6; bases outside the gene matches: 12. The CDR3 spans 16 residues. CDR1 KGHSH and CDR2 LQKENI come from the germline V gene. The CDR3 sequence is CASSSTGTESAGELFF. The CDR3 DNA follows: TGTGCCAGCTCATCCACCGGGACAGAGAGCGCCGGGGAGCTGTTTTTT.

V usage is TRBV5-6 and J usage is TRBJ2-1; TRBD2 aligns across 8 bases. The V gene's germline CDR1 is SGHDT and CDR2 YYEEEE. The J segment lost 8 bases and the V segment lost 4 bases, leaving 11 bases of the junction unmatched. CDR3 length equals 15 residues. CDR3 sequence (DNA): TGTGCCAGCAGCCACCCGGGGGGGCCTATGGATGAGCAGTTCTTC. It yields the protein CASSHPGGPMDEQFF.

A remark on this clone: Germline is not matched at one junction end, which may reflect a read error. The V and J genes are TRBV5-6 and TRBJ1-5, with 7 bases matching TRBD1. The CDR3 is 15 amino acids. The germline V gene has CDR1 SGHDT and CDR2 YYEEEE. The CDR3 coding sequence is TGTGCTAGCAGCAAACTGGGCCAGGGGGATCAGCCCCAGCATTTT. This gives the protein CASSKLGQGDQPQHF.

The chain is built from TRBV6-5 and TRBJ1-1, with 8 bases fitting TRBD1. V dropped 7 bases and J dropped 3; count of bases not matched to a gene: 4. CDR1 is MNHEY, CDR2 SVGAGI, per germline. The CDR3 covers 13 residues. The CDR3, as DNA: TGTGCCAGCATGGGACAGGTTCACACTGAAGCTTTCTTT. Translating it yields CASMGQVHTEAFF.

The CDR3 region is CASSWGTGDQPQHF. The CDR3 DNA is TGCGCCAGCAGCTGGGGGACAGGGGATCAGCCCCAGCATTTT. V and J are TRBV5-1 and TRBJ1-5, with 10 bases that match TRBD1. The CDR3 totals 14 residues. Looked up from germline, CDR1 is SGHRS and CDR2 is YFSETQ. V gave up 3 bases and J gave up 5 bases; unmatched junction bases: 2.